The 11 T cell receptor beta chains in this list originate from one sample, sequenced in a study of T cells in Graves' hyperthyroidism and ophthalmopathy. TCR beta CDR3 regions were amplified from RNA. Primed by the HTBI set, a first-round RT-PCR was run on the TCR CDR3. TCRdb called the multiplex PCR reads again in MiXCR, with one record for every CDR3 protein. The sample has 400,000 to 450,000 distinct CDR3 sequences, roughly 14% seen once. The sample was blood. The source is a man aged 18 to 30 with Graves' ophthalmopathy.

In the case of this clonotype: This clone may be a read error of a much larger clone one base away. The rearrangement joins TRBV6-4 to TRBJ1-4, with D tentatively TRBD1 (6 bases). Germline V gene data show CDR1 as MRHNA and CDR2 as SNTAGT. This CDR3 has 16 residues. As DNA, the CDR3 is TGTGCCAGCAGTTCCGGGAACAGGGCTACTAGTGAAAAACTGTTTTTT. It yields the protein CASSSGNRATSEKLFF.

Worth noting for this clonotype: A much larger clone sits a single nucleotide away, making a read error possible. This sequence joins TRBV4-1 and TRBJ1-5; a weak D match, TRBD1 (5 bases). The germline gives CDR1 MGHRA, CDR2 YSYEKL. This CDR3 has 16 residues. Trimming left V 1 base short and J 4 bases short, with 14 bases between. The CDR3 DNA reads as TGCGCCAGCAGCCAAGGCCCAGACAGTCGGAATCAGCCCCAGCATTTT. Amino acid sequence: CASSQGPDSRNQPQHF.

The chain carries TRBV18 and TRBJ2-1; D gene uncertain. This CDR3 contains 15 residues. Germline V gene sequence: CDR1 KGHSH, CDR2 LQKENI. V dropped 6 bases and J dropped 0 bases, with 12 bases sitting between them. This chain's CDR3 is CASSPFESSYNEQFF. CDR3 bases: TGTGCCAGCTCCCCATTCGAGTCCTCCTACAATGAGCAGTTCTTC.

This clonotype has a handful of counts. A much more abundant neighbour one base away suggests this may be a read error. This chain links TRBV5-5 with TRBJ2-5, with D perhaps TRBD2 (5 bases). From germline, CDR1 is SGHKS and CDR2 YYEKEE (reference sequence). There are 13 residues in the CDR3. The CDR3 reads CASSLPGKEAQYF. CDR3 nucleotide sequence: TGTGCCAGCAGCTTGCCGGGGAAAGAGGCCCAGTACTTC.

This clonotype was observed many times. The chain uses TRBV20-1 and TRBJ2-7, with D possibly TRBD1 on 6 matching bases. CDR3 length: 13 amino acids. Germline loops: CDR1 DFQATT, CDR2 SNEGSKA (reference sequence). V was clipped by 0 bases and J by 6 bases, with 12 bases between them. The CDR3 is CSARDTGSGEQYF. DNA for the CDR3: TGCAGTGCTAGAGATACAGGGTCCGGCGAGCAGTACTTC.

At least ten counts were recorded for this clonotype. This sequence joins TRBV24-1 and TRBJ1-5; D is unresolved. Trimming shortened V by 3 bases and J by 2 bases, and 19 bases separated the two germline ends. The CDR3 totals 18 residues. The germline CDR1 and CDR2 sequences are KGHDR and SFDVKD. The CDR3 region is CATSDGEGWREGNQPQHF. Here the CDR3 DNA reads TGTGCCACCAGTGATGGCGAAGGGTGGAGAGAGGGCAATCAGCCCCAGCATTTT.

At least ten counts were recorded for this clonotype. V usage is TRBV18 and J usage is TRBJ2-7, with 8 positions matching TRBD1. The germline gives CDR1 KGHSH, CDR2 LQKENI. This CDR3 is 13 amino acids long. V was pared by 5 bases and J by 3 bases, with 3 bases of the junction left unmatched. As DNA, the CDR3 is TGTGCCAGCTCAGGGACAGGACACTACGAGCAGTACTTC. This encodes CASSGTGHYEQYF. The whole variable domain, filled in from reference TRBV18 and TRBJ2-7, reads NAGVMQNPRHLVRRRGQEARLRCSPMKGHSHVYWYRQLPEEGLKFMVYLQKENIIDESGMPKERFSAEFPKEGPSILRIQQVVRGDSAAYFCASSGTGHYEQYFGPGTRLTVT.

The chain carries TRBV7-9 and TRBJ2-6; 9 nucleotides line up with TRBD1. Germline V gene lookup returns CDR1 SEHNR and CDR2 FQNEAQ (reference sequence). V was pared by 7 bases and J by 2 bases, with 12 bases of the junction left unmatched. The CDR3 is 18 amino acids. CDR3 DNA sequence: TGTGCCAGCATTCCCTCCGGGACAGGGAGCGCTGGGGCCAACGTCCTGACTTTC. It specifies CASIPSGTGSAGANVLTF.

The chain has TRBV5-1 and TRBJ1-4; 8 positions match TRBD1. The CDR3 sequence is 13 residues long. The V gene's germline CDR1 is SGHRS and CDR2 YFSETQ. V gave up 4 bases and J gave up 10 bases; unmatched junction bases: 6. The CDR3 region has the DNA TGCGCCAGCAGCGTGGACAGGGAGGGAAAACTGTTTTTT. Translation gives CASSVDREGKLFF. The full variable domain, completed using reference TRBV5-1 and TRBJ1-4, is KAGVTQTPRYLIKTRGQQVTLSCSPISGHRSVSWYQQTPGQGLQFLFEYFSETQRNKGNFPGRFSGRQFSNSRSEMNVSTLELGDSALYLCASSVDREGKLFFGSGTQLSVL.

In its sample, this clonotype was seen many times. The chain is built from TRBV27 and TRBJ1-5; no firm D call. Trimming removed 3 bases at V and 7 bases at J, with 13 bases between. This CDR3 is 14 amino acids long. The germline V gene has CDR1 MNHEY and CDR2 SMNVEV (reference sequence). CDR3 protein: CASSLYGYNQPQHF. The DNA for the CDR3 is TGTGCCAGCAGTTTGTACGGTTATAACCAGCCCCAGCATTTT.

The V and J genes are TRBV30 and TRBJ2-7, with D hard to call. This CDR3 is built from 13 residues. CDR1 and CDR2 (germline): GTSNPN, SVGIG (reference sequence). Trimming cost V 5 bases and J 7 bases, with 18 bases left between them. CDR3 sequence: CAWCAPSSVEQYF. DNA for the CDR3: TGTGCCTGGTGCGCTCCGTCTTCGGTAGAGCAGTACTTC.